These 26 T cell receptor beta chains originate from one sample sequenced in a study of control samples from healthy donors and cancer patients. The table came from immunoSEQ multiplex PCR; TCRdb's copy has only in-frame clones and leaves some out. The top ten hold roughly 2.7% of the sample, which has roughly 130,000 clones, more than 80% seen once. Sequencing input: blood. The receptors come from a man between 18 and 35 years old in good health.

The chain recombines TRBV6-1 with TRBJ2-3; 8 bases line up with TRBD2. Germline values: CDR1 MNHNS, CDR2 SASEGT. Germline trimming cut 3 bases from V and 3 bases from J; bases unmatched to any gene: 5. The CDR3 runs to 15 residues. Written as DNA, the CDR3 is TGTGCCAGCAGTGACGGGGGGGCCGTGACAGATACGCAGTATTTT. It is translated as CASSDGGAVTDTQYF.

This rearrangement joins TRBV18 to TRBJ2-5; tentatively, D is TRBD1 (6 bases). Trimming cost V 6 bases and J 3 bases, with 17 bases left between them. Germline CDR1 reads KGHSH; CDR2 reads LQKENI. This CDR3 spans 15 amino acids. For the CDR3, the DNA is TGTGCCAGCTCGCGACCAGGGGTAGAAAAAGAGACCCAGTACTTC. Protein sequence: CASSRPGVEKETQYF.

This clone was seen just once. The chain links TRBV29-1 to TRBJ1-1, with D possibly being TRBD1 (6 bases). Trimming pared 3 bases from V and 0 bases from J, leaving 14 bases between. The CDR3 has 15 amino acids. CDR1 is SQVTM, CDR2 ANQGSEA, per germline. CDR3 region: CSVEGNGQLNTEAFF. For the CDR3, the DNA is TGCAGCGTTGAGGGGAACGGACAGCTGAACACTGAAGCTTTCTTT.

The chain combines TRBV6-1 with TRBJ2-5; D might be TRBD1 (5 bases). The CDR3 spans 12 residues. V was shortened by 10 bases and J by 1 base, with 10 bases between the two germline ends. Germline V gene sequence: CDR1 MNHNS, CDR2 SASEGT. The CDR3 reads CATATAQETQYF. The CDR3, as DNA: TGTGCCACCGCGACAGCCCAAGAGACCCAGTACTTC.

V usage is TRBV6-5 and J usage is TRBJ2-7; D remains unclear. Trimming stripped 6 bases from V and 0 bases from J, with 9 bases between. Germline V gene lookup returns CDR1 MNHEY and CDR2 SVGAGI. The CDR3 is made up of 13 amino acids. The DNA for the CDR3 is TGTGCCAGCAGCGTGACTCCCTCCTACGAGCAGTACTTC. Translating gives CASSVTPSYEQYF.

The chain couples TRBV5-1 to TRBJ2-5; 11 nucleotides line up with TRBD2. This CDR3 has 19 amino acids. The V gene's germline CDR1 is SGHRS and CDR2 YFSETQ. Germline trimming cut 0 bases from V and 1 base from J; bases unmatched to any gene: 11. CDR3 sequence: CASSLAVGTSGRGQETQYF. The CDR3 nucleotides are TGCGCCAGCAGCTTGGCGGTAGGGACTAGCGGAAGGGGCCAAGAGACCCAGTACTTC.

This clone was counted once. This chain joins TRBV11-2 and TRBJ1-2; 10 positions match TRBD1. The germline gives CDR1 SGHAT, CDR2 FQNNGV. The V and J ends lost 5 bases and 8 bases, in that order; junction bases with no gene match: 8. This CDR3 is 14 amino acids long. CDR3 residues: CASSHPGQGFGYTF. The CDR3 nucleotides are TGTGCCAGCAGCCACCCGGGACAGGGGTTCGGCTACACCTTC.

This chain joins TRBV5-1 and TRBJ2-5, with D maybe TRBD2 (5 bases). The CDR3 sequence is 16 residues long. Germline assignment: CDR1 SGHRS and CDR2 YFSETQ. Trimming shortened V by 0 bases and J by 2 bases, and 14 bases separated the two germline ends. The DNA for the CDR3 is TGCGCCAGCAGCTTGGGGGGTTTGAGCGGTCAAGAGACCCAGTACTTC. Protein sequence: CASSLGGLSGQETQYF. The full variable domain, its missing parts supplied by reference TRBV5-1 and TRBJ2-5, is KAGVTQTPRYLIKTRGQQVTLSCSPISGHRSVSWYQQTPGQGLQFLFEYFSETQRNKGNFPGRFSGRQFSNSRSEMNVSTLELGDSALYLCASSLGGLSGQETQYFGPGTRLLVL.

J is TRBJ2-5 and V is TRBV7-9; the D gene could be TRBD1 or TRBD2 (5 bases each). The CDR3 length is 15 residues. CDR1 SEHNR and CDR2 FQNEAQ come from the germline V gene (reference sequence). Trimming cost V 0 bases and J 2 bases, with 10 bases left between them. The CDR3 DNA reads TGTGCCAGCAGCTTAGCCGGGACCACACAAGAGACCCAGTACTTC. It specifies CASSLAGTTQETQYF. The whole variable domain, remainder taken from reference TRBV7-9 and TRBJ2-5, is DTGVSQNPRHKITKRGQNVTFRCDPISEHNRLYWYRQTLGQGPEFLTYFQNEAQLEKSRLLSDRFSAERPKGSFSTLEIQRTEQGDSAMYLCASSLAGTTQETQYFGPGTRLLVL.

The chain links TRBV30 to TRBJ2-1; TRBD2 is a possible D gene (5 bases). The CDR3 totals 12 residues. In germline, CDR1 is GTSNPN, CDR2 SVGIG (reference sequence). Trimming pared 0 bases from V and 7 bases from J, leaving 7 bases between. CDR3 nucleotides: TGTGCCTGGAGTGTTAGAGGGAATGAGCAGTTCTTC. This translates into CAWSVRGNEQFF. Full variable domain (remainder filled in from reference TRBV30 and TRBJ2-1): SQTIHQWPATLVQPVGSPLSLECTVEGTSNPNLYWYRQAAGRGLQLLFYSVGIGQISSEVPQNLSASRPQDRQFILSSKKLLLSDSGFYLCAWSVRGNEQFFGPGTRLTVL.

This chain links TRBV19 with TRBJ1-2, with D possibly matching TRBD1 (6 bases). V was clipped by 3 bases and J by 1 base, with 18 bases between them. From germline, CDR1 is LNHDA and CDR2 SQIVND (reference sequence). The CDR3 contains 17 residues. This CDR3 reads CASSIGEGGKLNYGYTF. The CDR3 bases are TGTGCCAGTAGTATTGGAGAGGGGGGCAAACTTAACTATGGCTACACCTTC.

The rearrangement joins TRBV14 to TRBJ2-7, with TRBD1 matching over 7 bases. Unmatched junction bases numbered 3, after V lost 4 bases and J lost 0 bases. The germline CDR1 and CDR2 sequences are SGHDN and FVKESK. This CDR3 is built from 14 residues. In DNA form, the CDR3 reads TGTGCCAGCAGCCCCCGGGACAGCTCCTACGAGCAGTACTTC. This codes for CASSPRDSSYEQYF.

In the case of this clone: One junction end disagrees with the germline gene, perhaps due to a read error. J is TRBJ2-7 and V is TRBV19; D tentatively fits TRBD1 or TRBD2 (6 bases each). The length of the CDR3 is 14 residues. Germline V gives CDR1 LNHDA, CDR2 SQIVND (reference sequence). The DNA for the CDR3 is TGTGCCAGTAGTGCCGGGGGCGGAACCTACGGGCAGTACTTC. Its protein product is CASSAGGGTYGQYF.

This clone showed up just once. The J gene is TRBJ2-7, the V gene TRBV6-5; 8 positions match TRBD1. The CDR3 spans 14 residues. Germline V CDR1 and CDR2: MNHEY, SVGAGI. V shed 6 bases, J shed 2 bases, and the junction held 6 bases outside the gene matches. CDR3 nucleotide sequence: TGTGCCAGCAGCCCGGGCAGGGGGCCCTACGAGCAGTACTTC. Its protein product is CASSPGRGPYEQYF.

This sequence joins TRBV2 and TRBJ1-3; D uncertain. The CDR3 is 14 amino acids. V was shortened by 4 bases and J by 4 bases, with 11 bases between the two germline ends. Germline V gives CDR1 SNHLY, CDR2 FYNNEI. Written as DNA, the CDR3 is TGTGCCAGCAGTGCCGATTCGTCCGGAAACACCATATATTTT. Protein sequence: CASSADSSGNTIYF.

The chain joins TRBV6-2 or TRBV6-3 to TRBJ2-3; a possible D gene is TRBD2 (6 bases). The CDR3 totals 15 residues. The V end lost 2 bases, the J end lost 6 bases, and 15 bases lay between the germline ends. CDR1 MNHEY and CDR2 SVGEGT come from the germline V gene. CDR3 amino acids: CASSYEAGYGDTQYF. In DNA, the CDR3 is TGTGCCAGCAGTTACGAGGCGGGATATGGGGATACGCAGTATTTT.

The chain is built from TRBV2 and TRBJ1-6; D gene ambiguous. The CDR3 is 12 amino acids. The germline V gene has CDR1 SNHLY and CDR2 FYNNEI. Trimming shortened V by 8 bases and J by 10 bases, and 12 bases separated the two germline ends. CDR3: CASLLGGSPLHF. The CDR3 nucleotides are TGTGCCAGCCTTTTGGGAGGATCACCCCTCCACTTT.

This CDR3 reads CASSAGTGVIGNYGYTF. The CDR3 DNA sequence: TGTGCCAGCAGCGCCGGGACAGGGGTAATAGGGAACTATGGCTACACCTTC. The chain has TRBV13 and TRBJ1-2; the match to TRBD1 covers 10 bases. Looked up from germline, CDR1 is PRHDT and CDR2 is FYEKMQ (reference sequence). V shed 5 bases, J shed 2 bases, and the junction held 11 bases outside the gene matches. The CDR3 is 17 residues long.

The chain recombines TRBV7-9 with TRBJ2-6, with TRBD1 as a possible D gene (5 bases). Germline V gene lookup returns CDR1 SEHNR and CDR2 FQNEAQ (reference sequence). The CDR3 runs to 16 residues. The V gene lost 2 bases and the J gene lost 2 bases, with 10 bases spanning the gap. CDR3 nucleotide sequence: TGTGCCAGCAGCTTACTCAGGGATCCTGGGGCCAACGTCCTGACTTTC. Amino acid sequence: CASSLLRDPGANVLTF.

V and J are TRBV28 and TRBJ1-5; 7 bases map to TRBD1. The length of the CDR3 is 14 residues. Germline assignment: CDR1 MDHEN and CDR2 SYDVKM. With V trimmed by 6 bases and J by 2 bases, 4 bases remained unmatched. The CDR3 coding sequence is TGTGCCAGCAGAAGGGGGCTCGGCAATCAGCCCCAGCATTTT. Its translation: CASRRGLGNQPQHF.

This rearrangement joins TRBV28 to TRBJ2-7; TRBD1 matches at 10 bases. The V and J ends lost 7 bases and 1 base, in that order; junction bases with no gene match: 7. CDR1 and CDR2 from the germline V gene are MDHEN and SYDVKM. The CDR3 is made up of 15 amino acids. The CDR3 DNA follows: TGTGCCAGCACCGGGGGACAGGGGATTTCCTACGAGCAGTACTTC. Protein product: CASTGGQGISYEQYF.

The V gene is TRBV3-1 (or the pseudogene TRBV3-2), the J gene TRBJ2-5; weak D call: TRBD2 (5 bases). Germline V gene data show CDR1 as LGHDT and CDR2 as YNNKEL (reference sequence). V lost 0 bases to trimming and J lost 7 bases, with 15 bases between them. This CDR3 region has 15 residues. The CDR3 spells CASSQEVAPGVTQYF. CDR3 coding DNA: TGTGCCAGCAGCCAAGAAGTGGCTCCCGGGGTGACCCAGTACTTC.

This sequence joins TRBV19 and TRBJ1-6; D is possibly TRBD1 (5 bases). Germline CDR1 reads LNHDA; CDR2 reads SQIVND (reference sequence). V lost 3 bases, J lost 10 bases, and 13 bases lay in between. The CDR3 consists of 14 residues. CDR3 loop: CASSITRAASPLHF. For the CDR3, the DNA is TGTGCCAGTAGTATCACCAGGGCGGCGTCACCCCTCCACTTT.

The gene calls are TRBV27 and TRBJ2-3; 9 nucleotides line up with TRBD1. V shed 4 bases, J shed 4 bases, and the junction held 6 bases outside the gene matches. Germline CDR1 reads MNHEY; CDR2 reads SMNVEV (reference sequence). The CDR3 has 15 residues. CDR3 residues: CASSWDRAKADTQYF. For the CDR3, the DNA is TGTGCCAGCAGTTGGGACAGGGCGAAGGCAGATACGCAGTATTTT.

V gene TRBV7-3 combines with J gene TRBJ2-5; maybe TRBD1 (6 bases). The CDR3 spans 14 residues. The germline V gene has CDR1 SGHTA and CDR2 FQGTGA. V lost 4 bases and J lost 1, with 10 bases in between. The CDR3 here is CASSSGDIQETQYF. The CDR3 DNA follows: TGTGCCAGCAGCTCCGGGGACATCCAAGAGACCCAGTACTTC.

The chain carries TRBV7-9 and TRBJ2-1; no reliable D call. The V gene lost 5 bases and the J gene lost 2 bases, with 1 base spanning the gap. Germline-derived CDR1 and CDR2 are SEHNR and FQNEAQ (reference sequence). The CDR3 length is 11 residues. The CDR3 loop is CASSAYNEQFF. The CDR3 coding sequence is TGTGCCAGCAGCGCCTACAATGAGCAGTTCTTC. Filled out from reference TRBV7-9 and TRBJ2-1, the complete variable domain reads DTGVSQNPRHKITKRGQNVTFRCDPISEHNRLYWYRQTLGQGPEFLTYFQNEAQLEKSRLLSDRFSAERPKGSFSTLEIQRTEQGDSAMYLCASSAYNEQFFGPGTRLTVL.